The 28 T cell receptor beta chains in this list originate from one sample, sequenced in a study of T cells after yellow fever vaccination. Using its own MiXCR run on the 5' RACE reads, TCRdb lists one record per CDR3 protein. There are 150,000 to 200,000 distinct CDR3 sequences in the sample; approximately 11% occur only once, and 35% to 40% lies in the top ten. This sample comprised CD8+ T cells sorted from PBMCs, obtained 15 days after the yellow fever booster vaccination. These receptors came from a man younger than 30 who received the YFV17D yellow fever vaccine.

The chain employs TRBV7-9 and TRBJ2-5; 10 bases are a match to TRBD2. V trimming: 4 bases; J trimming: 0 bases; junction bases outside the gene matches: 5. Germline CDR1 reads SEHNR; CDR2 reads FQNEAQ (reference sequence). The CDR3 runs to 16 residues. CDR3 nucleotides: TGTGCCAGCAGCTCTCGAGCGGGGGGGTACCAAGAGACCCAGTACTTC. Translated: CASSSRAGGYQETQYF.

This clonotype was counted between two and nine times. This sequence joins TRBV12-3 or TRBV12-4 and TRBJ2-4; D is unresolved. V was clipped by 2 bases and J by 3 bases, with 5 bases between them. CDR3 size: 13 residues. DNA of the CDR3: TGTGCCAGCAGTTTAACCAGCAAAAACATTCAGTACTTC. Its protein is CASSLTSKNIQYF.

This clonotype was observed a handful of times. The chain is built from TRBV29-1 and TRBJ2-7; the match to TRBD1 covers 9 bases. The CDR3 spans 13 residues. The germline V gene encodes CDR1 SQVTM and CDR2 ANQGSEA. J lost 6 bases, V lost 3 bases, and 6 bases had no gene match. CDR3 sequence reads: CSVDRTGVGEQYF. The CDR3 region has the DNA TGCAGCGTTGACAGGACAGGGGTTGGCGAGCAGTACTTC.

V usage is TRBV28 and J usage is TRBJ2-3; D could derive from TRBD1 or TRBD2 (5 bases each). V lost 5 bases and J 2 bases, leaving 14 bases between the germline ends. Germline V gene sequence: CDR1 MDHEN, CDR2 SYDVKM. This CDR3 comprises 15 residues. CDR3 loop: CASSRARDDTDTQYF. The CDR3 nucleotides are TGTGCCAGCAGTCGCGCCCGGGACGACACAGATACGCAGTATTTT.

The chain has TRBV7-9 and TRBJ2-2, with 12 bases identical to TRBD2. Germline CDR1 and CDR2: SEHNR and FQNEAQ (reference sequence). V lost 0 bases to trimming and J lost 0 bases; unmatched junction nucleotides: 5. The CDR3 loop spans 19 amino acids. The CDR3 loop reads CASSLARTSGETNTGELFF. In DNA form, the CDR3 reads TGTGCCAGCAGCTTAGCGAGGACTAGCGGGGAGACGAACACCGGGGAGCTGTTTTTT.

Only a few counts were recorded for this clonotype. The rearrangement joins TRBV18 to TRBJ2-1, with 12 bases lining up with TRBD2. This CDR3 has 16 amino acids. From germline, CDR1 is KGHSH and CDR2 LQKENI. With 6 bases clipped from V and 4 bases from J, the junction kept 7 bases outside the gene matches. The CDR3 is CASSSTSGGSYNEQFF. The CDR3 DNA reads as TGTGCCAGCTCGTCAACTAGCGGGGGGTCTTACAATGAGCAGTTCTTC.

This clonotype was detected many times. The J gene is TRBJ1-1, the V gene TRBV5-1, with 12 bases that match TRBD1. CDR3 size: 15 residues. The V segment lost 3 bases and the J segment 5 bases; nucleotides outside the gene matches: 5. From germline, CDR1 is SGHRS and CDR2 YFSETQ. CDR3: CASSSRGQGATEAFF. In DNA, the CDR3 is TGCGCCAGCAGCTCCCGGGGACAGGGGGCTACTGAAGCTTTCTTT.

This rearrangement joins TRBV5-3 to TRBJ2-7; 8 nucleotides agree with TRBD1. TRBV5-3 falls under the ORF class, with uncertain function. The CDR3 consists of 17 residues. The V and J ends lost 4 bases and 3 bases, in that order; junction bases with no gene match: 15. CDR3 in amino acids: CARSDYRGQGRGYEQYV. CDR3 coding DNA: TGTGCCAGAAGCGACTACCGCGGACAGGGAAGAGGCTACGAGCAGTACGTC.

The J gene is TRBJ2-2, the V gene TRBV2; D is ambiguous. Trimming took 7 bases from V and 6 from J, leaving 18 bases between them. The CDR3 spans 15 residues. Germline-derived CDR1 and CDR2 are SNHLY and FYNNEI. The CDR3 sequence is CASMGSAPVAGELFF. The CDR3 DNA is TGTGCCAGCATGGGGTCAGCCCCCGTGGCCGGGGAGCTGTTTTTT.

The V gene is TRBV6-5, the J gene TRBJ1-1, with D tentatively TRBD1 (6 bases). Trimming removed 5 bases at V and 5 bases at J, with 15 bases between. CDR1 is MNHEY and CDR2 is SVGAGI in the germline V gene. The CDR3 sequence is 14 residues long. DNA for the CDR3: TGTGCCAGCAGTCCACAGGGAGGGGGGACTGAAGCTTTCTTT. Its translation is CASSPQGGGTEAFF.

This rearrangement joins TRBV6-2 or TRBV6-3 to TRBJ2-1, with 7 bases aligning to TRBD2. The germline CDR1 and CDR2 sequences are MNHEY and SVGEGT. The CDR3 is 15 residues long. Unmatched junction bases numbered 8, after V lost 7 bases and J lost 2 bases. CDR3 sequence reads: CASKPGGSAYNEQFF. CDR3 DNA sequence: TGTGCCAGCAAACCGGGGGGATCGGCCTACAATGAGCAGTTCTTC.

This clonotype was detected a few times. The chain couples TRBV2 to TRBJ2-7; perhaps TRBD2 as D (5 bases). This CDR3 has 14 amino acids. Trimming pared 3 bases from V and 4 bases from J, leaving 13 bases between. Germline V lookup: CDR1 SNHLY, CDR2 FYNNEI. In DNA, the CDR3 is TGTGCCAGCAGTGATGAGGTCCGGAGGTACGAGCAGTACTTC. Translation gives CASSDEVRRYEQYF.

CDR3 DNA: TGTGCCAGCAGCTTTGGCGTGAACACCGGGGAGCTGTTTTTT. Translating it yields CASSFGVNTGELFF. The chain carries TRBV5-6 and TRBJ2-2; no clear D gene. V lost 2 bases, J lost 1 base, and 6 bases lay in between. The V gene's germline CDR1 is SGHDT and CDR2 YYEEEE. The CDR3 spans 14 residues.

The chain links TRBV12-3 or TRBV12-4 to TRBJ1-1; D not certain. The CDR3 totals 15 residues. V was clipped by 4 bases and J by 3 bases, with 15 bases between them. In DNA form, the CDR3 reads TGTGCCAGCAGTTCCGGTAGGACGGACGACACTGAAGCTTTCTTT. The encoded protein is CASSSGRTDDTEAFF.

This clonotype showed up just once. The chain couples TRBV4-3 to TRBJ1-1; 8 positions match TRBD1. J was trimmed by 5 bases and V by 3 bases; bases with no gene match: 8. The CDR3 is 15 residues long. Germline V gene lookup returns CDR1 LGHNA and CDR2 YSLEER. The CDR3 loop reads CASSQGGQGKTEAFF. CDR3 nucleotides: TGCGCCAGCAGCCAGGGAGGACAGGGAAAGACTGAAGCTTTCTTT.

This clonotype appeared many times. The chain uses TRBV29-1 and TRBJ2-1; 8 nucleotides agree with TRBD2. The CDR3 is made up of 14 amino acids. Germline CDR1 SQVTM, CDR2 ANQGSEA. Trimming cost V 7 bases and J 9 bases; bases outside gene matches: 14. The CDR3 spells CSGFGGGGIGEQFF. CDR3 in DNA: TGCAGCGGGTTCGGGGGGGGAGGAATTGGTGAGCAGTTCTTC.

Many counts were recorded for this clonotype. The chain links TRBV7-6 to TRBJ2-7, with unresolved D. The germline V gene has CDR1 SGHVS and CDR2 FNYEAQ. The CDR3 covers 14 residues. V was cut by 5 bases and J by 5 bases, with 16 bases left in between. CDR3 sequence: CASSPGLRIDEQYF. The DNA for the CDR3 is TGTGCCAGCAGCCCCGGGTTGCGTATCGACGAGCAGTACTTC.

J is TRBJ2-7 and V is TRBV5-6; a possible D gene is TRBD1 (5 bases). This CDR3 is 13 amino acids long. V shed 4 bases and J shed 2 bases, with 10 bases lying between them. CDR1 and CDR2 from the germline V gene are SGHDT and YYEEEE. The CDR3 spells CASSGRVPYEQYF. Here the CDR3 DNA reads TGTGCCAGCAGCGGCAGGGTCCCCTACGAGCAGTACTTC.

The CDR3 sequence: CASSKGLAEEGTDTQYF. In DNA form, the CDR3 reads TGTGCCAGCAGTAAAGGACTAGCGGAAGAGGGCACAGATACGCAGTATTTT. The rearrangement joins TRBV6-2 or TRBV6-3 to TRBJ2-3; 10 nucleotides align to TRBD2. The V segment lost 5 bases and the J segment 1 base; nucleotides outside the gene matches: 9. The CDR3 is made up of 17 amino acids. Germline V CDR1 and CDR2: MNHEY, SVGEGT.

Here the CDR3 reads CASSRSGTDAQYF. The CDR3 nucleotides read TGTGCCAGCAGCCGTTCCGGGACTGATGCGCAGTATTTT. This chain connects TRBV7-2 to TRBJ2-3, with D perhaps matching TRBD2 (6 bases). From germline, CDR1 is SGHTA and CDR2 FQGNSA. There are 13 residues in the CDR3. V was trimmed by 5 bases and J by 10 bases, leaving 16 bases between them.

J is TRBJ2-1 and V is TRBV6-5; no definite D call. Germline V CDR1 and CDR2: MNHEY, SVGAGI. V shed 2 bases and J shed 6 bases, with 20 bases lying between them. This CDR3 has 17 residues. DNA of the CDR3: TGTGCCAGCAGTTACACACCGGTCCCCAACCATGGCAATGAGCAGTTCTTC. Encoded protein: CASSYTPVPNHGNEQFF.

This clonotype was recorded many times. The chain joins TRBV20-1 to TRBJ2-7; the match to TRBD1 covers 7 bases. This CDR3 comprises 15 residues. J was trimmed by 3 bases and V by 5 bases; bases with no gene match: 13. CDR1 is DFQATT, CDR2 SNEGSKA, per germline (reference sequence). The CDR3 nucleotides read TGCAGTGCTCCACACCGAGGACAGGAAAGCTACGAGCAGTACGTC. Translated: CSAPHRGQESYEQYV.

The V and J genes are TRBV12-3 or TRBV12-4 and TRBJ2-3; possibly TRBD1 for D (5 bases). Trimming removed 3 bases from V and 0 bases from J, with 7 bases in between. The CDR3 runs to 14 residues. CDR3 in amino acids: CASSLTASTDTQYF. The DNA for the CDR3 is TGTGCCAGCAGTTTGACAGCGAGCACAGATACGCAGTATTTT.

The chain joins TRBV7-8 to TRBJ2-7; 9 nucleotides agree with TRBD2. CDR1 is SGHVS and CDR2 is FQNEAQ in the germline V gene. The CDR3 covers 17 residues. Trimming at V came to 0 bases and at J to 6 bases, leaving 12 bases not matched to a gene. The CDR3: CASSLAFGSGGFGEQYF. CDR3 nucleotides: TGTGCCAGCAGCTTAGCGTTCGGTAGCGGGGGTTTCGGCGAGCAGTACTTC.

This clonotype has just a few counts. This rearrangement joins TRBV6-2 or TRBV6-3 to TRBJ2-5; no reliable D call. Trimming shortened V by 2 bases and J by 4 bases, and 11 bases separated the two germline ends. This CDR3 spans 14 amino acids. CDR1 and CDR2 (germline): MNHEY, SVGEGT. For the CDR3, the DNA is TGTGCCAGCAGTTACCCTGGGCAGAGAGAGACCCAGTACTTC. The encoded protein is CASSYPGQRETQYF.

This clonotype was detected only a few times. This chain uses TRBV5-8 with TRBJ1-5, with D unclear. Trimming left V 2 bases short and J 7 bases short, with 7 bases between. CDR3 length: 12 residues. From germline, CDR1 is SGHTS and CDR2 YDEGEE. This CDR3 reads CASSLLHQPQHF. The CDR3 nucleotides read TGTGCCAGCAGCTTATTACACCAGCCCCAGCATTTT.

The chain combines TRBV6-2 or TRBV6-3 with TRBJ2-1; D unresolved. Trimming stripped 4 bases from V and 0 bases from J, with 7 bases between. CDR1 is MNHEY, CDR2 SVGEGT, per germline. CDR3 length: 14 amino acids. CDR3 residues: CASSWDGSYNEQFF. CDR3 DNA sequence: TGTGCCAGCAGTTGGGATGGCTCCTACAATGAGCAGTTCTTC.

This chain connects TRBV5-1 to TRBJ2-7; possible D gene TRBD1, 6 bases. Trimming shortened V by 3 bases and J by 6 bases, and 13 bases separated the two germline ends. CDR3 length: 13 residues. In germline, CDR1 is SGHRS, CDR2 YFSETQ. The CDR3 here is CASSWTVGSEQYF. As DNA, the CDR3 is TGCGCCAGCAGCTGGACAGTGGGGTCCGAGCAGTACTTC.